Presented here are 5 T cell receptor beta chains from one specimen sequenced in a study of OX40 agonist ivuxolimab in advanced cancers. Libraries were prepared by immunoSEQ multiplex PCR; TCRdb keeps only in-frame clonotypes and omits some of them. Found here are about 67,000 clones, approximately 87% of them singletons; the top ten hold 3.5% to 5%. The specimen comprised CD4+ or CD8+ T cells sorted from blood, sampled in a trial of the OX40 agonist ivuxolimab. These receptors were collected from an adult with an advanced solid tumor such as melanoma, head and neck, liver or kidney cancer.

The chain combines TRBV7-3 with TRBJ2-1, with 7 bases lining up with TRBD2. The CDR3 consists of 16 residues. The germline V gene encodes CDR1 SGHTA and CDR2 FQGTGA. Losses at the gene ends were 0 bases for V and 6 bases for J; bases not matched to a gene: 8. The CDR3 DNA reads as TGTGCCAGCAGCTTAACGGGGATTAGCGGGCGCAATGAGCAGTTCTTC. Translating it yields CASSLTGISGRNEQFF. Drawing the rest from reference TRBV7-3 and TRBJ2-1, the complete variable domain is GAGVSQTPSNKVTEKGKYVELRCDPISGHTALYWYRQSLGQGPEFLIYFQGTGAADDSGLPNDRFFAVRPEGSVSTLKIQRTERGDSAVYLCASSLTGISGRNEQFFGPGTRLTVL.

This chain joins TRBV27 and TRBJ1-2; D remains unclear. V was pared by 5 bases and J by 7 bases, with 8 bases between. Germline V lookup: CDR1 MNHEY, CDR2 SMNVEV (reference sequence). This CDR3 has 11 residues. The CDR3 nucleotides are TGTGCCAGCAGTGGGTTAAGTGGCTACACCTTC. Protein product: CASSGLSGYTF.

The rearrangement uses TRBV19 and TRBJ2-1; the D gene is possibly TRBD2 (5 bases). CDR1 is LNHDA, CDR2 SQIVND, per germline (reference sequence). Trimming pared 5 bases from V and 1 base from J, leaving 12 bases between. This CDR3 is built from 15 residues. The CDR3 loop is CASSEGDGSYNEQFF. The CDR3 DNA reads as TGTGCCAGTAGTGAGGGAGACGGGTCCTACAATGAGCAGTTCTTC.

The genes are TRBV7-3 and TRBJ2-1, with D possibly matching TRBD1 (5 bases). This CDR3 contains 13 residues. Germline V CDR1 and CDR2: SGHTA, FQGTGA. V lost 2 bases to trimming and J lost 9 bases, with 11 bases between them. The CDR3 loop is CASSLLQGTEQFF. In DNA, the CDR3 is TGTGCCAGCAGCTTACTCCAGGGTACTGAGCAGTTCTTC.

This clone was counted a single time. The chain couples TRBV6-6 to TRBJ2-2; tentative D call: TRBD2 (6 bases). The germline V gene has CDR1 MNHNY and CDR2 SVGAGI (reference sequence). The CDR3 is 15 amino acids. Trimming removed 6 bases from V and 2 bases from J, with 13 bases in between. The CDR3 is CASSHWTTNTGELFF. The CDR3 bases are TGTGCCAGCAGCCACTGGACTACTAACACCGGGGAGCTGTTTTTT.